The following is a T cell receptor (beta chain) sequence with its context. As yet, its antigen is unknown. V shed 2 bases, J shed 2 bases, and the junction held 6 bases outside the gene matches. The CDR3 extends over 15 amino acids. CDR1 is DFQATT and CDR2 is SNEGSKA in the germline V gene (reference sequence). Regarding treatment: roughly ten-day PBMC culture with coronavirus spike peptide pools or control peptides (ViraFEST assay). The sample originates from a study of vaccination and CD4 T cells after COVID-19. Sequencing of cultured CD4+ T cell DNA used the Oncomine TCR Beta short-read assay. Each CDR3 protein gets one entry after TCRdb re-called the PCR reads with MiXCR. The sample has some 14,000 distinct CDR3 sequences, about 65% seen once.

The sample consisted of CD4+ T cells from blood, cultured in vitro. The rearrangement joins TRBV20-1 to TRBJ2-3, with 8 positions matching TRBD2. The receptor was isolated from a human donor who had recovered from COVID-19. This CDR3 reads CSARSGTRTTDTQYF. The CDR3 nucleotides read TGCAGTGCTAGATCGGGGACTAGGACCACAGATACGCAGTATTTT.